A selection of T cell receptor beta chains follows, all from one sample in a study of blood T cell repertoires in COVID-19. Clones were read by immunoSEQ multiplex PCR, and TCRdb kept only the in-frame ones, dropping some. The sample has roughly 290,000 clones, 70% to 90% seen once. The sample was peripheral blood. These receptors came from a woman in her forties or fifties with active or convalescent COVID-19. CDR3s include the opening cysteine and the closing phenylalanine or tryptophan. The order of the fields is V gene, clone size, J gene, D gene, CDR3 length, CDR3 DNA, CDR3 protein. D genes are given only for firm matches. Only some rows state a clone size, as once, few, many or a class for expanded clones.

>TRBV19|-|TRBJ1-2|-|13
TGTGCCAGTAGTATGATGGGCTCGCTGGGCTACACCTTC
CASSMMGSLGYTF
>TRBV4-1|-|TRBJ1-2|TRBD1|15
TGCGCCAGCAGCCCCGAAGGGGCAGGGGGCTATGGCTACACCTTC
CASSPEGAGGYGYTF
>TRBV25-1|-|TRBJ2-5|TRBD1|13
TGTGCCAGCAGTGGGACAGGGCAAGAGACCCAGTACTTC
CASSGTGQETQYF
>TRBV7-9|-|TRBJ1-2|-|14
TGTGCCAGCATCTTGGAAGGAGACTACTATGGCTACACCTTC
CASILEGDYYGYTF
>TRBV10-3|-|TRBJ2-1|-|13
TGTGCCATCACCCCTAGCTTCGGCAATGAGCAGTTCTTC
CAITPSFGNEQFF
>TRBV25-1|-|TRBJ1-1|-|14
TGTGCCAGCGGGAGTAACAGAGGCATCACTGAAGCTTTCTTT
CASGSNRGITEAFF
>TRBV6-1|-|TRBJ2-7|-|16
TGTGCCAGCAGTGAAGGGCAGTTACTACAAGCCTACGAGCAGTACTTC
CASSEGQLLQAYEQYF
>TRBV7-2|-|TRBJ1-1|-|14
TGTGCCAGCAGCTTAGTATCTCCGATTAGTGAAGCTTTCTTT
CASSLVSPISEAFF
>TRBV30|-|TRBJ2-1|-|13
TGTGCCTGGACCCTGACGAGGGGAGGTGAGCAGTTCTTC
CAWTLTRGGEQFF
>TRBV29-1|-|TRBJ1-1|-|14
TGCAGCGTTTTGGTAGGGGGGGCTGCCACTGAAGCTTTCTTT
CSVLVGGAATEAFF
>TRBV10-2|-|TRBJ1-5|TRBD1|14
TGCGCCAGCAGAGAACAGGGGCGAAATCAGCCCCAGCATTTT
CASREQGRNQPQHF
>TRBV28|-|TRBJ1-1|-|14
TGTGCCAGCAGATCCCCCCTAATTCACACTGAAGCTTTCTTT
CASRSPLIHTEAFF
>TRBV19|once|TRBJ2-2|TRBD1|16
TGTGCCAGTAGTCGACAGGGAGCGTGGAACACCGGGGAGCTGTTTTTT
CASSRQGAWNTGELFF
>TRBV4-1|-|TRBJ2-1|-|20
TGCGCCAGCAGCCAAACGGCGGCGTTTGGGGGGACCTTCTACTACAATGAGCAGTTCTTC
CASSQTAAFGGTFYYNEQFF
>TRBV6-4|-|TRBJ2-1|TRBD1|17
TGTGCCACCTGCCTCTCCACCCGGACAGGGGGCCTCAATGAGCAGTTCTTC
CATCLSTRTGGLNEQFF
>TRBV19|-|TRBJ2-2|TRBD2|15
TGTGCCAGTAGCGGGACTAGCGGGAGGAGCGGGGAGCTGTTTTTT
CASSGTSGRSGELFF
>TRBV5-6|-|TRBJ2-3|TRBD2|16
TGTGCCAGCAGCTCTCTAGCGGGGGAAGAAACAGATACGCAGTATTTT
CASSSLAGEETDTQYF
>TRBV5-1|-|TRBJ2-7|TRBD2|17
TGCGCCAGCAGCTTAAGATCTAGCGGGGGGGCATCCTACGAGCAGTACTTC
CASSLRSSGGASYEQYF
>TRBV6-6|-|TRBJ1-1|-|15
TGTGCCAGCAGTTACGGCATGGGAGGGGGTACTGAAGCTTTCTTT
CASSYGMGGGTEAFF
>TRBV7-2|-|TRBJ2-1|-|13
TGTGCCAGCAGCCAAGACTTATACAATGAGCAGTTCTTC
CASSQDLYNEQFF
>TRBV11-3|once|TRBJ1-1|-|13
TGTGCCAGCAGCCCCGCGGCGGGAACTGAAGCTTTCTTT
CASSPAAGTEAFF
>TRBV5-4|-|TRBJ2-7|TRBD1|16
TGTGCCAGCAGCCCAGACAGGGCTCAAGCGTCCTACGAGCAGTACTTC
CASSPDRAQASYEQYF
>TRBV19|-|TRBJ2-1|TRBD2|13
TGTGCCAGTAGTTCGACTAGCGGGCATGAGCAGTTCTTC
CASSSTSGHEQFF
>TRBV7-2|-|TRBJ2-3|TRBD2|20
TGTGCCAGCAGCTTAGCCCTGGGACTAGCGGGAGGCGCCGGCACAGATACGCAGTATTTT
CASSLALGLAGGAGTDTQYF
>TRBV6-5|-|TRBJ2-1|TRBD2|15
TGTGCCAGCAGTCTTGGGGGAGGGCCATACAATGAGCAGTTCTTC
CASSLGGGPYNEQFF
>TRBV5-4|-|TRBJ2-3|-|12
TGTGCCAGCAGCCTTAGCACAGATACGCAGTATTTT
CASSLSTDTQYF
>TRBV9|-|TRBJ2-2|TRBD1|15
TGTGCCAGCAGCGTAGCCCGACAGGGATCCGGGGAGCTGTTTTTT
CASSVARQGSGELFF
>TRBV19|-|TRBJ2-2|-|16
TGTGCCAGTAGCGCAGGGGCCAAACTAGGATCCGGGGAGCTGTTTTTT
CASSAGAKLGSGELFF
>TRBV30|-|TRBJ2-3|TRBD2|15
TGTGCCTGGAGTGTAGGTAGCGGGAACACAGATACGCAGTATTTT
CAWSVGSGNTDTQYF
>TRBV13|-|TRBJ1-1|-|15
TGTGCCAGCAGCTTAGAGGCCAGGGGCAACACTGAAGCTTTCTTT
CASSLEARGNTEAFF
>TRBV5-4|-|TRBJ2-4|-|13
TGTGCCAGCAGCTTGGCCGAGCCCAACATTCAGTACTTC
CASSLAEPNIQYF
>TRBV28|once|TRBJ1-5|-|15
TGTGCCAGCAGGGGGCCCCAACAGGGAAGGCAGCCCCAGCATTTT
CASRGPQQGRQPQHF
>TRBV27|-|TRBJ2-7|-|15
TGTGCCAGCAGCCGAAGATCCTCGGGGGCCTACGAGCAGTACTTC
CASSRRSSGAYEQYF
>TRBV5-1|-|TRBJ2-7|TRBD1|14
TGCGCCAGCAGCTTGGGGGACAGCGTGGGCGAGCAGTACTTC
CASSLGDSVGEQYF
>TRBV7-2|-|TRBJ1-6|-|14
TGTGCCAGCAGCTTACAGGGAAATAATTCACCCCTCCACTTT
CASSLQGNNSPLHF
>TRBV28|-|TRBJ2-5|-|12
TGTGCCAGCAGCTCCTACTCGAAGACCCAGTACTTC
CASSSYSKTQYF
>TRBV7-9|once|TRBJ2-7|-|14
TGTGCCAGCAGCCGACGGGACTCCCTATACGAGCAGTACTTC
CASSRRDSLYEQYF
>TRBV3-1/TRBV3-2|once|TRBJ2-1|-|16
TGTGCCAGCAGTCATTCCAGCTCTCACTACAACAATGAGCAGTTCTTC
CASSHSSSHYNNEQFF
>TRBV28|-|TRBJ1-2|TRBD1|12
TGTGCCAGCATCAGACAGGGGATTGGCTACACCTTC
CASIRQGIGYTF
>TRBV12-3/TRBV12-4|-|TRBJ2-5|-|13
TGTGCCAGCAGTTTAAGCAGGGATGGGACCCAGTACTTC
CASSLSRDGTQYF
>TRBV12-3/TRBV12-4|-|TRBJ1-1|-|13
TGTGCCAGCAGTTTCAGAGGGAACACTGAAGCTTTCTTT
CASSFRGNTEAFF
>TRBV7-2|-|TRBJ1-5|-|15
TGTGCCAGCAGCTTAACCCGGGGTACCCATCAGCCCCAGCATTTT
CASSLTRGTHQPQHF
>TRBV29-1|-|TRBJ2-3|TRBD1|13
TGCAGCGTTGACGCCTCACAGGGGAATACGCAGTATTTT
CSVDASQGNTQYF
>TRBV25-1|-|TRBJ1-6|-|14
TGTGCCAGCAAAACGGGGGGCGGTAATTCACCCCTCCACTTT
CASKTGGGNSPLHF
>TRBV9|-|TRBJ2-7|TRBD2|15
TGTGCCAGCAGCCCCAGACTAGCGAACTCCTACGAGCAGTACTTC
CASSPRLANSYEQYF
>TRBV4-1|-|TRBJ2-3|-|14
TGCGCCAGCAGCCACATGATCGACTTAGATACGCAGTATTTT
CASSHMIDLDTQYF
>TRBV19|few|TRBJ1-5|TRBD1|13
TGTGCCAGTAGTGCCGACAGGGAAGTTCGCCAGCATTTT
CASSADREVRQHF
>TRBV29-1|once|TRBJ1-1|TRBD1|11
TGCAGCGTTGGACAGGGCGGTCGTGCTTTCTTT
CSVGQGGRAFF
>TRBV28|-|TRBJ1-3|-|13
TGTGCCAGCAGCCGAGCGGGGGGAAACACCATATATTTT
CASSRAGGNTIYF
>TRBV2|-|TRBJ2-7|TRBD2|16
TGTGCCAGCAGCCGGATGGTGGCGGGAGGGGACTACGAGCAGTACTTC
CASSRMVAGGDYEQYF
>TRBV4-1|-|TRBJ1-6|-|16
TGCGCCAGCAGCCAAGATGAGGGAGTGGGGAATTCACCCCTCCACTTT
CASSQDEGVGNSPLHF
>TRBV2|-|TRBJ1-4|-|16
TGTGCCAGCAGTGGGTTCTCCAGGGAGGGTAATGAAAAACTGTTTTTT
CASSGFSREGNEKLFF
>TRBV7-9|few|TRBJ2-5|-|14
TGTGCCAGCAGCCGGGACATTGGGCAAGAGACCCAGTACTTC
CASSRDIGQETQYF
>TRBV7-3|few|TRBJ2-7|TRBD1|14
TGTGCCAGCAGCCCCGGGGACAGTTCCTACGAGCAGTACTTC
CASSPGDSSYEQYF
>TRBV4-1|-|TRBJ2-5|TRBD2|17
TGCGCCAGCAGCCAAGATTGGGCGGGAGTCGGCAGAGCGACCCAGTACTTC
CASSQDWAGVGRATQYF
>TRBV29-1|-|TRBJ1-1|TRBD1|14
TGCAGCGTTGGTCTACAGGGGGGAAACACTGAAGCTTTCTTT
CSVGLQGGNTEAFF
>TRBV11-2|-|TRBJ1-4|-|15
TGTGCCAGCAGCCCTACCGGGGGGGGTGATGAAAAACTGTTTTTT
CASSPTGGGDEKLFF
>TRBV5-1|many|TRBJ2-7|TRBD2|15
TGCGCCAGCAGCCGCAACCCGGGACTAGCGGACGAGCAGTACTTC
CASSRNPGLADEQYF
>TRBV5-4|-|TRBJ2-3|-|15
TGTGCCAGCACCCGAGGGGGAGTGGGCACAGATACGCAGTATTTT
CASTRGGVGTDTQYF
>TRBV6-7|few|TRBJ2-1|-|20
TGTGCCAGCAGTCGAGAGGGGGCTAATAATAAGCGGAGGGGGCACAATGAGCAGTTCTTC
CASSREGANNKRRGHNEQFF